This section outlines one T cell receptor (beta chain) sequence together with its context. The CDR3 length is 13 residues. Germline CDR1 LGHNA, CDR2 YNFKEQ. V dropped 2 bases and J dropped 7 bases, with 9 bases sitting between them. This specimen belongs to a study of T cells in tumors after PD-1 blockade. Method: immunoSEQ multiplex PCR; TCRdb's copy keeps in-frame clones and lacks some. Among around 7,000 clones listed, 55% to 70% were seen once. The chain uses TRBV4-2 and TRBJ1-3, with D unresolved. The sample here was tumor tissue, taken after anti-PD-1 treatment. This sequence originates from a human donor with basal cell carcinoma. The CDR3 region has the DNA TGTGCCAGCAGCCAATCGGTGGAGAACACCATATATTTT. Protein product: CASSQSVENTIYF.